This T cell receptor beta chain was observed in a study of blood T cell repertoires in COVID-19. This clone was recorded only once. Germline V gene data show CDR1 as LNHDA and CDR2 as SQIVND (reference sequence). Trimming took 5 bases from V and 7 from J; bases not matched to a gene: 8. The CDR3 is 15 residues long. Produced via immunoSEQ multiplex PCR; TCRdb's table is partial and in-frame only. In the table there are around 180,000 clones, about 74% of which are singletons. This sequence was found in a woman at least 80 years old with acute or convalescent COVID-19. What was sequenced was peripheral blood. This chain connects TRBV19 to TRBJ1-4, with 9 bases identical to TRBD1. The CDR3 is CASSSTGGASEKLFF. Here the CDR3 DNA reads TGTGCCAGTAGTTCTACAGGGGGCGCTAGTGAAAAACTGTTTTTT.